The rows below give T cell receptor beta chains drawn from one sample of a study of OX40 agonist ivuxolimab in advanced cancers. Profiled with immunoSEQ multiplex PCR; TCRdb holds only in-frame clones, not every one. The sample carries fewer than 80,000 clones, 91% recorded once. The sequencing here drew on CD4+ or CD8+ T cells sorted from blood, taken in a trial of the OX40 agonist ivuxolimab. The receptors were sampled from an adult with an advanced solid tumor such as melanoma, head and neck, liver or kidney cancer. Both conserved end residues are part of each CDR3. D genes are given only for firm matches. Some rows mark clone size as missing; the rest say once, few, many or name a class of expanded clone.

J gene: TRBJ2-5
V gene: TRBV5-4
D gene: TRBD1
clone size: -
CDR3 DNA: TGTGCCAGCAGCTTAAGACAGGGCCAAGAGACCCAGTACTTC
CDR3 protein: CASSLRQGQETQYF

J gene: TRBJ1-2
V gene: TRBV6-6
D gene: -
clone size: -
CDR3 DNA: TGTGCCAGCACCGACCTTAACTATGGCTACACCTTC
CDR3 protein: CASTDLNYGYTF

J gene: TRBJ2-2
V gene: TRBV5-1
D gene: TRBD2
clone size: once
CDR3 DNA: TGCGCCAGCAGCTGGAGACTAGCGGGAGCGACTGACACCGGGGAGCTGTTTTTT
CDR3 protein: CASSWRLAGATDTGELFF

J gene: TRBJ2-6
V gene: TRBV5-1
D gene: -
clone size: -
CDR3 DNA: TGCGCCAGCGACCCCAGGTTAAGCTCTGGGGCCAACGTCCTGACTTTC
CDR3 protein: CASDPRLSSGANVLTF

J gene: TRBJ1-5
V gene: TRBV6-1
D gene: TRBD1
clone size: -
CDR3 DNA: TGTGCCAGCAGTGAGACAGGGAGTAGCAATCAGCCCCAGCATTTT
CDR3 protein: CASSETGSSNQPQHF

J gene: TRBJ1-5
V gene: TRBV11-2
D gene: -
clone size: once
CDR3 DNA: TGTGCCAGCAGCTTAGGGACAGTTAGCAATCAGCCCCAGCATTTT
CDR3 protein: CASSLGTVSNQPQHF

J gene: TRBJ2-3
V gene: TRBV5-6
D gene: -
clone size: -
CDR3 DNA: TGTGCCAGCACTTTTACTGGCACAGATACGCAGTATTTT
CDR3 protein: CASTFTGTDTQYF

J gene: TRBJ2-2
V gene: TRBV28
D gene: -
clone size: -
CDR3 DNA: TGTGCCAGCAGTTTAAGATTATGGCGGCCTCCGAACACCGGGGAGCTGTTTTTT
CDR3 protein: CASSLRLWRPPNTGELFF

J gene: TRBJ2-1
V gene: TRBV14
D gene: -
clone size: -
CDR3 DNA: TGTGCCAGCAGCCAAGCAGCGGGTACCTACAATGAGCAGTTCTTC
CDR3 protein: CASSQAAGTYNEQFF

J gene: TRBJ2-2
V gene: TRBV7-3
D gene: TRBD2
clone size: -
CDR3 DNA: TGTGCCAGCTCCCCCAGCGGGATCGGGGAGCTGTTTTTT
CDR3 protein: CASSPSGIGELFF

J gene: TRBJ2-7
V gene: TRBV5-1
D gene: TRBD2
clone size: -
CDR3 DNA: TGCGCCAGCAGCCGGGACTACCGATCCTACGAGCAGTACTTC
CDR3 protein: CASSRDYRSYEQYF

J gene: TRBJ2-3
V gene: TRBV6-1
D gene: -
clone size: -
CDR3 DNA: TGTGCCAGCAGTGTAAACACAGATACGCAGTATTTT
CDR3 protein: CASSVNTDTQYF

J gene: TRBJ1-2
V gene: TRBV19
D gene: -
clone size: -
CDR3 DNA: TGTGCCAGTACCCCTCGGGGAAGGGAACTGCGGGGCTACACCTTC
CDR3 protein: CASTPRGRELRGYTF

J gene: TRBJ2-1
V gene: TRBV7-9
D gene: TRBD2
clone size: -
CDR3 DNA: TGTGCCAGCAGCCGAGGACTAGCGGGGCAGGGGGGCAATGAGCAGTTCTTC
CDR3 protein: CASSRGLAGQGGNEQFF

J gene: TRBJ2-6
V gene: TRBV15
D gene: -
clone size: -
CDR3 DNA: TGTGCCACCAGCAGATGGGGTCTGGACATCGGGGACGGCATGACTTTC
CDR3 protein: CATSRWGLDIGDGMTF

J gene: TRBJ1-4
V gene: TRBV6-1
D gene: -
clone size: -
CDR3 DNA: TGTGCCAGCAGTGATTACCCACCAGGAGCAACTAATGAAAAACTGTTTTTT
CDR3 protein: CASSDYPPGATNEKLFF

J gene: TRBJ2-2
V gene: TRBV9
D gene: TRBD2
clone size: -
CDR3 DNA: TGTGCCAGCAGCGCCACCGGGACTAGCTGGATTTCCACCGGGGAGCTGTTTTTT
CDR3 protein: CASSATGTSWISTGELFF

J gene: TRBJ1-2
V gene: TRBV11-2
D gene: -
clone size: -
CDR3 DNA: TGTGCCAGCAGCTTAGTCCCACTCTATGGCTACACCTTC
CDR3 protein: CASSLVPLYGYTF

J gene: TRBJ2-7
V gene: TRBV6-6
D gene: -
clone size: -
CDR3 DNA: TGTGCCAGCAGTTTGACGGCCTCCTACGAGCAGTACTTC
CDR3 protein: CASSLTASYEQYF

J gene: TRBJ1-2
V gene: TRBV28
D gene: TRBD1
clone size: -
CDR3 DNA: TGTGCCTTGGGACAGGGAAATGGCTACACCTTC
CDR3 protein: CALGQGNGYTF

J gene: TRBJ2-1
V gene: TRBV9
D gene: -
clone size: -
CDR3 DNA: TGTGCCAGCAGCGGGCCCGGGTTTAGCATCTCCTACAATGAGCAGTTCTTC
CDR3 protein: CASSGPGFSISYNEQFF

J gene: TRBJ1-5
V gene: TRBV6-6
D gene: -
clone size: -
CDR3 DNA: TGTGCCAGCAGTTACTCAGGGGTAAACAATCAGCCCCAGCATTTT
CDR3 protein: CASSYSGVNNQPQHF

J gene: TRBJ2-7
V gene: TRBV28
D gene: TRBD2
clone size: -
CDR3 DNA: TGTGCCAGCAGTCCCCCAGGACTAGCGCCTACCTACGAGCAGTACTTC
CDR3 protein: CASSPPGLAPTYEQYF

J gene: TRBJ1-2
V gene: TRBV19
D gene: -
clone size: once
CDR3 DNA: TGTGCCAGTACCCGGTTTCGGGGAGCCTATGGCTACACCTTC
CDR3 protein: CASTRFRGAYGYTF

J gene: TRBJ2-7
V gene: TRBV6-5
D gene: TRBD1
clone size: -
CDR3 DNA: TGTGCCAGCAGTCTTAGGGGACAGGGGGCCTACGAGCAGTACTTC
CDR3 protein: CASSLRGQGAYEQYF

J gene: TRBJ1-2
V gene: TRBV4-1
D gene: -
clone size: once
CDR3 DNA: TGCGCCAGCAGCCAAGACCCAATGGGGCCCTATGGCTACACCTTC
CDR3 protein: CASSQDPMGPYGYTF

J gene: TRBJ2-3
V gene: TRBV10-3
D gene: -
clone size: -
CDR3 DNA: TGTGCCATCAGTGAGTCTAGGACCACAGATACGCAGTATTTT
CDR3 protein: CAISESRTTDTQYF

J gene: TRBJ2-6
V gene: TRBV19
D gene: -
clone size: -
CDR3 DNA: TGTGCCAGTACGGTAGATTCCCTCTCTGGGGCCAACGTCCTGACTTTC
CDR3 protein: CASTVDSLSGANVLTF